This TCR beta chain was sequenced during a study of T-cell memory formation after mild COVID-19. Study context: Clustering of TCRs was largely donor specific.

This clonotype was found a few times. The antigen is not known. TCRdb processed the 5' RACE reads anew with MiXCR; each CDR3 protein has one entry. This table has roughly 310,000 distinct CDR3 sequences, roughly 15% appearing once. The study's findings and limits: Whether day 37 second-wave clones are SARS-CoV-2-specific was not confirmed. Some clones that responded were present in memory (sampled pre-infection), which suggests cross-reactive memory joined.

Sample: PBMCs or a T cell subset sorted from them (not recorded which). This receptor was obtained from a man aged 18-30 years who had mild COVID-19 (a few samples of this study predate the infection). Cell type and time point are not known.

For the CDR3, the DNA is TGCAGTGCTGGGAGGGAGGGTCCGAGCTCCTATAATTCACCCCTCCACTTT. Its translation: CSAGREGPSSYNSPLHF. J is TRBJ1-6 and V is TRBV20-1; D remains unclear. Trimming cost V 5 bases and J 0 bases, with 17 bases left between them. The V gene's germline CDR1 is DFQATT and CDR2 SNEGSKA (reference sequence). This CDR3 contains 17 residues.